The source of this T cell receptor beta chain is a study of cytomegalovirus exposure and HLA in healthy donors (dated by TCRdb to 2015 to 2018). For context, the study as a whole: An earlier analysis of approximately 550 of the donors reported approximately 300 Gb of sequence data and roughly 110 million unique TCR beta sequences from about 200 million T cells. Roughly 300 gigabases of sequencing data and tens of millions of unique TCR sequences were included in an early release covering around 600 HLA-typed donors. The genetic ancestry cluster associated with self-reported Caucasian donors included about 81% of the 300 to 450 genotyped donors. The study was designed to test whether signatures of past pathogen exposure could be identified by cataloging public T cell receptors. The T cell repertoires of 670 or so subjects were profiled by immunosequencing and related to cytomegalovirus serostatus. A separate validation cohort of approximately 130 different subjects was used in addition to the 666-subject first cohort. To predict cytomegalovirus infection status, the study brought together high-throughput TCR immunosequencing, statistical association of individual TCRs with disease status, and machine learning. To study patterns of TCR occurrence, a later analysis re-analyzed previously published TCR beta repertoires from under 750 donors and added high-resolution HLA genotyping. In the later analysis, no new phenotypic data were used to find candidate immune exposures; instead, reliance was placed on TCR beta sequences and their occurrence across donors. An earlier analysis of several hundred of the donors applied high-throughput TCR beta sequencing to assess whether each TCR beta V gene segment acted as functional or pseudogenic. Alongside the repertoire data, information on donor age, sex, ethnicity and CMV serostatus was compiled. Genome-wide SNP genotypes for about three fifths of the roughly 670 donors were used in a later genetic analysis, which treated that subset as a discovery cohort. Every repertoire in the discovery cohort had been generated on one and the same sequencing platform. Both class I and class II loci were covered by HLA typing, at four-digit resolution. The number of typed donors differed by locus: about 629-630 for A, B, C, DRB1 and DQB1; 500 to 550 for DQA1; roughly 600 for DPA1; and roughly 490 for DPB1. Four to six DR-DQ haplotypes were handled as single units for association and clustering because linkage in the cohort was strong. Among a few hundred genotyped donors of the cohort, an average of 235,054 unique TCR beta nucleotide sequences were sequenced per donor, roughly 18% of them non-productive.

In total, roughly 710 healthy bone marrow donors made up the cohort. At the time of sampling, all cohort members were nominally healthy, though unrecorded immune exposures were likely present. The donor was CMV seronegative and was included in the group of around 320 seronegative cohort members. A peripheral blood sample was provided by each donor, and peripheral blood mononuclear cells were used for TCR beta sequencing. The Qiagen DNeasy Blood Extraction Kit was used to extract genomic DNA from the blood cell samples. The CDR3, from cysteine to phenylalanine, totals 16 residues. Only CDR3 DNA is held: 48 bases, read in frame from base 1. CDR1 and CDR2 are drawn from the germline V gene: SGHTA, FQGNSA. V lost 0 bases and J lost 4 bases; the stretch between them is 15 bases long. Libraries were prepared through the immunoSEQ multiplex PCR assay. The multiplex PCR relied on a mix of 60 forward primers for TCR Vbeta segments and 13 reverse primers for TCR Jbeta segments. Amplification of the CDR3 region of rearranged TCR beta genes was performed with a multiplex PCR assay on genomic DNA. Amplified TCR beta libraries were sequenced as 87-base-pair reads on the Illumina HiSeq System. The original pipeline was this. A later analysis counted tens of millions of unique TCR beta chains across the 500 to 850 repertoires, and around 9.9 million of these chains were shared by at least two donors. A nearest-neighbor algorithm error-corrected the raw reads and collapsed the reads into unique sequences, merging closely related sequences to remove PCR and sequencing errors. Alignment of CDR3 sequences to IMGT reference sequences was used to assign V, D and J gene segments. Each retained sequence needed at least a six-nucleotide match to both a V gene segment and a J gene segment. A rearrangement was called productive if the CDR3 had no stop codons and remained in frame with V and J, and every other rearrangement was called non-productive. CDR3 was defined according to IMGT convention as the region running from the second conserved V-encoded cysteine to the conserved J-encoded phenylalanine. In an earlier analysis of more than 550 of the donors, sequences lacking an unambiguous match to a single V gene segment were excluded. In an earlier analysis of approximately 560 of the donors, a V segment was called functional when productive rearrangements were above 56.7%, and segregating when the standard deviation between donors exceeded 5%. A statistical classification framework was built for diagnosing cytomegalovirus status from the catalog of TCR beta chain sequences. In a later analysis, TCR nucleotide sequences were compared against IMGT/GENE-DB human TR gene sequences so that V and J genes could be assigned. In a later analysis, CDR3 sequences and most-parsimonious VDJ recombination scenarios were assigned using the TCRdist pipeline. A later analysis defined each TCR beta chain by its CDR3 amino acid sequence plus V-gene family, and excluded reads lacking a unique V-gene family. To address suspected cross-contamination and a sequencing artifact, a later analysis removed around 600 highly shared, low-generation-probability nucleotide sequences. In a later analysis, a clonal expansion index for each public chain was calculated from normalized within-repertoire ranks of inferred template counts. A later analysis computed generation probabilities with a VDJ recombination model fitted to out-of-frame rearrangements, and checked the results against IGoR. A later analysis scored TCR-TCR, TCR-HLA and TCR-CMV co-occurrence with hypergeometric tests, applying a repertoire-size bias correction to TCR pairs. To estimate false discovery rates, a later analysis permuted the HLA or CMV assignments 20 times. In a later analysis, co-occurring TCRs were grouped using DBSCAN, with TCRdist sequence similarity added in when clustering inside HLA-allele-positive subsets. Repertoires with fewer than 30,000 or more than 120,000 public chains were left out of co-occurrence clustering, as were several repertoires with anomalous nucleotide sharing. TCRdb carries this immuneACCESS record with in-frame sequences only. Its versions omit some clonotypes, under half of them owing to an unresolved V gene in the studies checked, with the rest unexplained. V, J and clone size are those of that table, while D and trimming were read from the DNA. The sample records about 98,000 clones, more than 60% of which are singletons. Roughly 2.5% of the sample is in the top ten clones.

Broad study findings and their caveats: A cluster of highly shared sequence variants was judged likely to be a technical artifact of the sequencing pipeline. In vitro tests confirmed that a few of the cytomegalovirus-associated TCR beta chains recognize cytomegalovirus antigens. A total of 150 or so TCR beta chains were listed by the study as associated with cytomegalovirus. According to the authors, the approach could potentially be generalized to other disease states and immunological phenotypes. Strong co-occurrence of HLA alleles, especially DR and DQ, made assigning TCR associations to individual alleles difficult. At a false discovery rate of 0.05, a later analysis linked some 18,000 TCR beta sequences to specific HLA alleles. A later analysis found that TCR association rates varied across HLA loci, with DRB1 alleles showing the most associated TCRs and HLA-C alleles the fewest. The presence/absence analyses assumed that sequencing depth was roughly uniform across donors, and that assumption may not be true. This cohort had only TCR beta chains sequenced, and the lack of alpha or paired-chain data limited which features could be detected. Because the 87-base-pair reads could not distinguish some IMGT-functional V segments, including TRBV6-2 and TRBV6-3, those segments were excluded. The earlier analysis of a few hundred of the donors excluded 15 to 20 rarely observed V segments, including chromosome 9 orphons, because counts were too low. In a later genetic analysis, fewer N-insertions in productive TCRs were reported among donors in an Asian-associated ancestry cluster than the roughly 710-donor mean. HLA typing was unavailable for some donors at each locus, so association tests used only the typed subset. A further reported finding was that TCR beta sequences accurately predicted the HLA-A and HLA-B alleles for most subjects in the first cohort. Most TCR sequences were seen in very few donors, while some public TCRs were found in many individuals. Immune exposure information for the cohort was limited to CMV serostatus. According to a later analysis, most CMV-associated TCR beta chains appeared to be HLA-restricted, and the HLA associations seemed to be driven largely by CMV exposure. According to a later analysis, parvovirus B19, influenza, CMV and Epstein-Barr virus appeared linked to several top co-occurrence clusters. In an earlier analysis of approximately 590 of the donors, most TCR beta V segments appeared in productive rearrangements about 87% or about 30% of the time, broadly matching IMGT annotations. A later analysis found that HLA-associated TCR beta chains were more clonally expanded and had lower generation probabilities than equally common non-associated chains. A later genetic analysis associated a missense DCLRE1C variant with V-gene and J-gene trimming of TCR beta chains, and an independent cohort replicated the association. Cytomegalovirus status was reported to be diagnosed by the classifier with high specificity and sensitivity in both the original and validation cohorts. Correlated functional status among segregating V segments might reflect linkage disequilibrium, but an unknown experimental factor could not be ruled out.

About this clone: What antigen it recognizes has not been identified. No much larger clonotype is one base removed from it; base qualities were not supplied.

The receptor chain draws on TRBV7-2 and TRBJ1-2, with a weak D call of TRBD1 (6 bases match). Specimen: PBMCs. The TCR sequence derives from a man aged 45-60 years in good health and CMV-seronegative. The DNA sequence reads TGTGCCAGCAGCTTAGCTTTCGGGGAGGGGGGCTATGGCTACACCTTC. This sequence encodes CASSLAFGEGGYGYTF. The entire variable domain, with the stretches around the CDR3 drawn from the reference TRBV7-2 and TRBJ1-2 proteins, is GAGVSQSPSNKVTEKGKDVELRCDPISGHTALYWYRQSLGQGLEFLIYFQGNSAPDKSGLPSDRFSAERTGGSVSTLTIQRTQQEDSAVYLCASSLAFGEGGYGYTFGSGTRLTVV.